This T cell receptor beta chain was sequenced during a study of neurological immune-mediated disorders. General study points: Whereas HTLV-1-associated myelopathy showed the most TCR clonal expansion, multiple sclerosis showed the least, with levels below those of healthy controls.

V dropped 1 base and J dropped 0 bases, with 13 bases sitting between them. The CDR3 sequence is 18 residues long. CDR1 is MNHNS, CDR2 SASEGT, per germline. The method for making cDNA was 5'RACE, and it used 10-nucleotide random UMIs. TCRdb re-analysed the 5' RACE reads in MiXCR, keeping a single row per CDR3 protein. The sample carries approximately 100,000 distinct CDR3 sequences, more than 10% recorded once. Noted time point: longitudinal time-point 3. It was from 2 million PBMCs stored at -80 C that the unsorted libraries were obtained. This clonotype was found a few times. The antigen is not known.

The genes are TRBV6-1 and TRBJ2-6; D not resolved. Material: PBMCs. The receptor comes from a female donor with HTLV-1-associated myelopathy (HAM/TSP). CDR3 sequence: CASSEVRYPISGANVLTF. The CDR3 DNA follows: TGTGCCAGCAGTGAAGTCCGGTACCCAATCTCTGGGGCCAACGTCCTGACTTTC.